The sequence of this T cell receptor beta chain was determined in a study of post-analysis software for immune sequencing data. The study's findings and limits: In patients, TRBV5-6, TRBV5-1 and TRBV20-1 belonged to about five TRBV segments found more frequently than in controls.

V shed 5 bases and J 5 bases; nucleotides not matched to a gene: 11. The CDR3 is made up of 16 amino acids. Germline V CDR1 and CDR2: SGHAT, FQDESV (reference sequence). This clonotype occurred a few times. The antigen is unknown. cDNA libraries for TCR beta contained unique molecular identifiers. Using its own MiXCR run on the PCR reads, TCRdb lists one record per CDR3 protein. The sample records about 460,000 distinct CDR3 sequences, over 35% being singletons. The source of this sequence is a girl aged 10 to 17 with multiple sclerosis. Sequencing used blood. V gene TRBV11-1 combines with J gene TRBJ2-1; the match to TRBD2 covers 8 bases. The CDR3 coding sequence is TGTGCCAGCAGCCTTCGGTCTAGCGGGTTTAACAATGAGCAGTTCTTC. Translation gives CASSLRSSGFNNEQFF.